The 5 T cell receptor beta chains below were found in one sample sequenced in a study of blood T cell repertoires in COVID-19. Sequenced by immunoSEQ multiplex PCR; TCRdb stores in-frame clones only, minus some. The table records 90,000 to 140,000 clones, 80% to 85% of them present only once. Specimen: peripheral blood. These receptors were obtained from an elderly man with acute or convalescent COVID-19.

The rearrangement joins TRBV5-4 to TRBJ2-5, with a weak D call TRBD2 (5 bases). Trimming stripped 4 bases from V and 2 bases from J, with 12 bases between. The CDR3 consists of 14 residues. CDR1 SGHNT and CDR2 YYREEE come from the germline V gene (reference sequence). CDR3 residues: CASSPGSVQETQYF. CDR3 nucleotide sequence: TGTGCCAGCAGCCCGGGGTCAGTTCAAGAGACCCAGTACTTC.

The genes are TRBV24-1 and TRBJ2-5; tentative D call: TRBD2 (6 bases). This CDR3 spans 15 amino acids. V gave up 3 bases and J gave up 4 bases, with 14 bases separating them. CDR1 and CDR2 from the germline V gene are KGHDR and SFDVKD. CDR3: CATSDPTRAGETQYF. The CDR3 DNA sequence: TGTGCCACCAGTGATCCCACAAGAGCGGGAGAGACCCAGTACTTC.

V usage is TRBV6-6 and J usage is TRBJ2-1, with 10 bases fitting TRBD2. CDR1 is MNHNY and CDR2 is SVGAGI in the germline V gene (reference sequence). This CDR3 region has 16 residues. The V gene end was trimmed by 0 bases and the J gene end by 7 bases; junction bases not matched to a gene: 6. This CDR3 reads CASSYSSGRAGNEQFF. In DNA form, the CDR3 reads TGTGCCAGCAGTTACTCCAGCGGGAGGGCCGGAAATGAGCAGTTCTTC.

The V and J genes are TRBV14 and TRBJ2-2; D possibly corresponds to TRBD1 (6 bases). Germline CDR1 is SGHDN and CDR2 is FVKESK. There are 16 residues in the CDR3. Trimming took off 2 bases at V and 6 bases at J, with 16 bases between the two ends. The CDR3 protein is CASSQKTGFLAGELFF. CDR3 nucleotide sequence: TGTGCCAGCAGCCAAAAAACAGGGTTTCTCGCCGGGGAGCTGTTTTTT.

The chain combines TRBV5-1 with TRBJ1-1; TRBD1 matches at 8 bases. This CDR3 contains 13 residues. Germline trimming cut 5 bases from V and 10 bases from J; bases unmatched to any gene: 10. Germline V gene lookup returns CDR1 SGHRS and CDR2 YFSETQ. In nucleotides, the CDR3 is TGCGCCAGCAGAAGGCAGGGGGCAGAAAGAGCTTTCTTT. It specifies CASRRQGAERAFF.